Listed below are T cell receptor beta chains from one sample, sequenced in a study of blood T cell repertoires in COVID-19. Generated by immunoSEQ multiplex PCR, the TCRdb table keeps only in-frame clones and is missing some. The profile shows tens of thousands of clones, around 86% of them singletons. Material: peripheral blood. The receptors shown here come from a man aged 50 or older with active or convalescent COVID-19. Each CDR3 is given with its conserved first and last residue. D genes are given only for firm matches. Only part of the rows carry a size: once, few, many, or a class if the clone is expanded.

clone_size d_call j_call v_call cdr3_aa cdr3_nt
- - TRBJ2-7 TRBV19 CASSIGTSPGSYEQYF TGTGCCAGTAGTATAGGGACGTCGCCGGGGTCCTACGAGCAGTACTTC
few TRBD1 TRBJ1-2 TRBV7-2 CASSLEPGGESDYGYTF TGTGCCAGCAGCTTAGAGCCAGGGGGAGAGTCGGACTATGGCTACACCTTC
- TRBD1 TRBJ1-5 TRBV29-1 CSVTQGDQPQHF TGCAGCGTTACACAGGGGGATCAGCCCCAGCATTTT
few TRBD1 TRBJ1-2 TRBV29-1 CSVDLQGADYGYTF TGCAGCGTTGATCTCCAGGGGGCCGACTATGGCTACACCTTC
- TRBD1 TRBJ2-1 TRBV2 CASGPGQGHNEQFF TGTGCCAGCGGACCGGGACAGGGGCACAATGAGCAGTTCTTC
- TRBD2 TRBJ2-3 TRBV5-4 CASSIGLASTDTQYF TGTGCCAGCAGCATCGGACTAGCGAGCACAGATACGCAGTATTTT
- - TRBJ2-2 TRBV28 CASRRLGNTGELFF TGTGCCAGCAGGCGGCTGGGGAACACCGGGGAGCTGTTTTTT
- TRBD2 TRBJ2-1 TRBV11-3 CASSLVLAGGNNEQFF TGTGCCAGCAGCTTAGTACTAGCGGGAGGGAACAATGAGCAGTTCTTC
- - TRBJ2-2 TRBV5-1 CASRPSPSGDTGELFF TGCGCCAGCAGGCCCAGCCCGTCGGGGGACACCGGGGAGCTGTTTTTT
- - TRBJ2-7 TRBV6-5 CASSWRPSYEQYF TGTGCCAGCAGTTGGAGGCCTTCCTACGAGCAGTACTTC
- - TRBJ1-3 TRBV12-5 CASGFRTADTIYF TGTGCTAGTGGTTTCCGGACAGCGGACACCATATATTTT
- - TRBJ1-3 TRBV12-5 CASGSPQGRNTIYF TGTGCTAGTGGTTCCCCACAGGGCAGAAACACCATATATTTT
- - TRBJ2-2 TRBV5-1 CASSLGGLELFF TGCGCCAGCAGCTTGGGGGGCCTTGAGCTGTTTTTT
- - TRBJ1-4 TRBV6-6 CASRYQVGNEKLFF TGTGCCAGCAGGTACCAGGTTGGGAATGAAAAACTGTTTTTT